These 17 T cell receptor beta chains were sequenced from one sample in a study of siplizumab effects on memory and regulatory T cells. The data were produced by immunoSEQ multiplex PCR, yet TCRdb's version contains in-frame clones alone and is incomplete. The sample lists more than 85,000 clones, around nine tenths occurring once. The material sequenced was CD4+ T cells sorted from blood. The receptors here all came from a human donor in good health.

The rearrangement joins TRBV27 to TRBJ1-4; no firm D call. CDR1 is MNHEY and CDR2 is SMNVEV in the germline V gene (reference sequence). Trimming took 2 bases from V and 10 from J, leaving 14 bases between them. This CDR3 comprises 14 residues. The CDR3 spells CASSLGRSESKLFF. The CDR3 DNA follows: TGTGCCAGCAGTTTAGGGAGAAGCGAATCAAAACTGTTTTTT.

Only a few counts were recorded for this clone. V gene TRBV7-9 combines with J gene TRBJ1-5, with TRBD1 as a possible D gene (6 bases). The CDR3 consists of 16 residues. Germline CDR1 SEHNR, CDR2 FQNEAQ (reference sequence). The V end lost 5 bases, the J end lost 4 bases, and 18 bases lay between the germline ends. The CDR3 protein is CASSPGGQGRNQPQHF. CDR3 nucleotides: TGTGCCAGCAGCCCGGGGGGCCAGGGGAGGAATCAGCCCCAGCATTTT. Filled out from reference TRBV7-9 and TRBJ1-5, the complete variable domain reads DTGVSQNPRHKITKRGQNVTFRCDPISEHNRLYWYRQTLGQGPEFLTYFQNEAQLEKSRLLSDRFSAERPKGSFSTLEIQRTEQGDSAMYLCASSPGGQGRNQPQHFGDGTRLSIL.

V gene TRBV6-1 combines with J gene TRBJ1-1; D is undetermined. CDR1 and CDR2 (germline): MNHNS, SASEGT. Trimming removed 4 bases at V and 0 bases at J, with 9 bases between. CDR3 length: 14 amino acids. In nucleotides, the CDR3 is TGTGCCAGCAGTGCGGGATTGATGAACACTGAAGCTTTCTTT. It codes for CASSAGLMNTEAFF.

The DNA of the CDR3 is TGTGCCAGCAGTGCAGGAATCAGGGCCACCATATATTTT. As protein: CASSAGIRATIYF. The V and J genes are TRBV2 and TRBJ1-3; D may be TRBD1 (5 bases). The V gene lost 4 bases and the J gene lost 9 bases, with 13 bases spanning the gap. From germline, CDR1 is SNHLY and CDR2 FYNNEI. This CDR3 comprises 13 residues.

This sequence joins TRBV19 and TRBJ1-2, with D unresolved. The CDR3 covers 14 residues. Germline CDR1 is LNHDA and CDR2 is SQIVND (reference sequence). Trimming took 2 bases from V and 4 from J, leaving 11 bases between them. CDR3 amino acids: CASSIRASFYGYTF. The CDR3 DNA is TGTGCCAGTAGTATACGGGCCAGCTTCTATGGCTACACCTTC. Complete variable domain (other parts from reference TRBV19 and TRBJ1-2): DGGITQSPKYLFRKEGQNVTLSCEQNLNHDAMYWYRQDPGQGLRLIYYSQIVNDFQKGDIAEGYSVSREKKESFPLTVTSAQKNPTAFYLCASSIRASFYGYTFGSGTRLTVV.

The CDR3, as DNA: TGTGCCAGCAGCTTTGAGGGCACTGAAGCTTTCTTT. This encodes CASSFEGTEAFF. The chain uses TRBV11-3 and TRBJ1-1, with no clear D. Germline V gene lookup returns CDR1 SGHNT and CDR2 YENEEA. CDR3 size: 12 residues. The V and J ends lost 3 bases and 4 bases respectively, with 6 bases between them.

The chain carries TRBV19 and TRBJ2-5, with 7 bases identical to TRBD2. This CDR3 contains 15 residues. Unmatched junction bases numbered 7, after V lost 1 base and J lost 5 bases. Germline CDR1 is LNHDA and CDR2 is SQIVND (reference sequence). CDR3 nucleotide sequence: TGTGCCAGTAGTATAGTGGGCAGCGGGATGGAGACCCAGTACTTC. Amino acid sequence: CASSIVGSGMETQYF.

The chain combines TRBV7-2 with TRBJ1-1; TRBD1 matches at 7 bases. CDR3 length: 17 amino acids. Trimming at V came to 2 bases and at J to 7 bases, leaving 16 bases not matched to a gene. CDR1 is SGHTA, CDR2 FQGNSA, per germline. The CDR3 reads CASSLTTTTGARSEAFF. The DNA of the CDR3 is TGTGCCAGCAGCTTAACGACAACTACAGGGGCTCGTAGTGAAGCTTTCTTT.

This chain uses TRBV5-4 with TRBJ1-1; D remains ambiguous. Germline assignment: CDR1 SGHNT and CDR2 YYREEE (reference sequence). The CDR3 length is 14 residues. The germline V and J ends were trimmed by 3 bases and 2 bases, with 11 bases remaining between them. CDR3 DNA sequence: TGTGCCAGCAGCTGGACGGTCCGAAACACTGAAGCTTTCTTT. The encoded protein is CASSWTVRNTEAFF.

The rearrangement uses TRBV5-4 and TRBJ2-2; D is ambiguous. The CDR3 is 15 amino acids. The V gene lost 0 bases and the J gene lost 5 bases, with 11 bases spanning the gap. Germline V CDR1 and CDR2: SGHNT, YYREEE (reference sequence). CDR3 loop: CASSLEGMRTGELFF. CDR3 DNA sequence: TGTGCCAGCAGCTTGGAGGGAATGAGAACCGGGGAGCTGTTTTTT.

The chain joins TRBV7-9 to TRBJ2-1, with 7 bases that match TRBD2. V gave up 5 bases and J gave up 0 bases; unmatched junction bases: 4. The length of the CDR3 is 15 residues. Germline loops: CDR1 SEHNR, CDR2 FQNEAQ (reference sequence). The CDR3, as DNA: TGTGCCAGCAGCGAGCGGGGCAACTCCTACAATGAGCAGTTCTTC. Its translation is CASSERGNSYNEQFF.

CDR3 sequence: CASGLVRGADSRERETQYF. The CDR3 nucleotides read TGTGCTAGTGGTTTGGTACGAGGGGCAGACTCGCGGGAGCGAGAGACCCAGTACTTC. The genes are TRBV12-5 and TRBJ2-5, with 7 positions matching TRBD2. The ends lost 0 bases at V and 4 bases at J; junction bases unmatched: 17. The CDR3 extends over 19 amino acids. Looked up from germline, CDR1 is LGHNT and CDR2 is FRNRAP.

The J gene is TRBJ2-3, the V gene TRBV10-1; TRBD1 agrees at 7 bases. This CDR3 has 14 amino acids. CDR1 and CDR2 from the germline V gene are WNHNN and SYGVQD (reference sequence). The trim removed 3 bases at V and 4 bases at J, leaving 4 bases unmatched. This chain's CDR3 is CASSETGASDTQYF. In DNA, the CDR3 is TGCGCCAGCAGTGAAACAGGGGCTTCAGATACGCAGTATTTT.

In the case of this clone: The junction shows a germline mismatch at one end, possibly a read error. The V gene is TRBV25-1, the J gene TRBJ1-2, with TRBD1 as a possible D gene (5 bases). The CDR3 runs to 9 residues. Per the germline V gene, CDR1 is MGHDK and CDR2 is SYGVNS. Written as DNA, the CDR3 is TGTGCCAACGGGGATGGGACTCTCTTC. Translation gives CANGDGTLF.

The V gene is TRBV12-5, the J gene TRBJ2-4, with TRBD1 identical over 8 bases. This CDR3 spans 14 amino acids. Germline V gene sequence: CDR1 LGHNT, CDR2 FRNRAP. The J segment lost 6 bases and the V segment lost 5 bases, leaving 6 bases of the junction unmatched. CDR3 residues: CASGDDRGGNIQYF. The DNA of the CDR3 is TGTGCTAGTGGTGATGACAGGGGTGGAAACATTCAGTACTTC.

The chain is built from TRBV18 and TRBJ2-7, with D perhaps TRBD2 (5 bases). Trimming took 6 bases from V and 4 from J, leaving 13 bases between them. CDR1 KGHSH and CDR2 LQKENI come from the germline V gene. The CDR3 sequence is 13 residues long. CDR3 sequence reads: CASSAAAAYEQYF. DNA for the CDR3: TGTGCCAGCTCGGCGGCAGCGGCGTACGAGCAGTACTTC.

This clone was observed once. V gene TRBV15 combines with J gene TRBJ1-5; D is uncertain. V lost 0 bases to trimming and J lost 6 bases, with 15 bases between them. This CDR3 region has 16 residues. From germline, CDR1 is LNHNV and CDR2 YYDKDF (reference sequence). CDR3: CATSRDQDLTRQPQHF. In DNA, the CDR3 is TGTGCCACCAGCAGAGATCAGGACCTTACTCGTCAGCCCCAGCATTTT.